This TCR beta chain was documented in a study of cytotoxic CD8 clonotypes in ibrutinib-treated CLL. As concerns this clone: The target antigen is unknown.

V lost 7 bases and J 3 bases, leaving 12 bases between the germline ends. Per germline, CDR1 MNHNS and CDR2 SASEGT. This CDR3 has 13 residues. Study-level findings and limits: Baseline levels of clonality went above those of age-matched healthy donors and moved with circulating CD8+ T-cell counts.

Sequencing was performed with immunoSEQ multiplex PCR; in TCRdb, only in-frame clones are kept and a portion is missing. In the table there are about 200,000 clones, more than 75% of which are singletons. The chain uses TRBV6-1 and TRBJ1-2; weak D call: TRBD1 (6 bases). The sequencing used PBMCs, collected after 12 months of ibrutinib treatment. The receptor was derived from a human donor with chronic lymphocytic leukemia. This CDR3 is CASKTTGDYGYTF. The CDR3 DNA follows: TGTGCCAGCAAGACGACAGGCGACTATGGCTACACCTTC.